This entry lists 26 T cell receptor beta chains sequenced from one sample in a study of blood T cell repertoires in COVID-19. The table came from immunoSEQ multiplex PCR; TCRdb's copy has only in-frame clones and leaves some out. The data show hundreds of thousands of clones, with around four fifths seen just once and 3% to 4% held by the top ten. Sample: PBMCs or T cells enriched from blood (not recorded which). Receptors were obtained from a woman between 40 and 50 years old who had been exposed to COVID-19.

This chain connects TRBV20-1 to TRBJ1-2; unclear D gene. V was pared by 3 bases and J by 3 bases, with 5 bases between. The CDR3 runs 11 residues. Per the germline V gene, CDR1 is DFQATT and CDR2 is SNEGSKA (reference sequence). This CDR3 reads CSASRDYGYTF. CDR3 nucleotides: TGCAGTGCTAGTAGAGACTATGGCTACACCTTC.

The chain carries TRBV10-3 and TRBJ1-6; D gene uncertain. Trimming shortened V by 0 bases and J by 9 bases, and 12 bases separated the two germline ends. The CDR3 has 15 amino acids. Germline lookup yields CDR1 ENHRY and CDR2 SYGVKD. DNA of the CDR3: TGTGCCATCAGTGAGTCAGAGGGTGTAGGTTCACCCCTCCACTTT. Its translation: CAISESEGVGSPLHF.

This clone was counted only a few times. This rearrangement joins TRBV6-4 to TRBJ2-3, with a possible D match to TRBD1 (6 bases). The V gene lost 0 bases and the J gene lost 0 bases, with 7 bases spanning the gap. CDR3 size: 15 residues. Germline V gives CDR1 MRHNA, CDR2 SNTAGT. The DNA for the CDR3 is TGTGCCAGCAGTGACTCGGGGGCTAGCACAGATACGCAGTATTTT. Its translation: CASSDSGASTDTQYF.

A note on this clone: At the DNA level, this CDR3 is encoded by other sequences in the same sample as well. This chain joins TRBV5-1 and TRBJ1-1, with D uncertain. Trimming stripped 0 bases from V and 2 bases from J, with 5 bases between. This CDR3 spans 13 amino acids. Per the germline V gene, CDR1 is SGHRS and CDR2 is YFSETQ. The CDR3 spells CASSLAGNTEAFF. The CDR3 DNA follows: TGCGCCAGCAGCTTGGCCGGTAACACTGAAGCTTTCTTT.

The chain carries TRBV6-5 and TRBJ2-2, with D perhaps matching TRBD2 (6 bases). V gave up 6 bases and J gave up 6 bases, with 14 bases separating them. Per germline, CDR1 MNHEY and CDR2 SVGAGI. This CDR3 contains 14 residues. CDR3 bases: TGTGCCAGCAGAGACCGGGACTGGGCCGGGGAGCTGTTTTTT. Its translation: CASRDRDWAGELFF.

V and J are TRBV11-2 and TRBJ2-5; 9 nucleotides align to TRBD2. The V gene end was trimmed by 2 bases and the J gene end by 5 bases; junction bases not matched to a gene: 6. The CDR3 is made up of 15 amino acids. Germline CDR1 SGHAT, CDR2 FQNNGV. The CDR3 loop is CASSLIAGGLETQYF. CDR3 nucleotides: TGTGCCAGCAGCTTAATTGCGGGGGGGCTGGAGACCCAGTACTTC.

The chain recombines TRBV7-2 with TRBJ1-1, with D perhaps TRBD1 (6 bases). Germline V CDR1 and CDR2: SGHTA, FQGNSA. The CDR3 extends over 15 amino acids. The V and J ends lost 2 bases and 6 bases respectively, with 16 bases between them. The CDR3 coding sequence is TGTGCCAGCAGCTTACGCCAGGGGAAACGGGCTGAAGCTTTCTTT. Translating it yields CASSLRQGKRAEAFF.

The genes are TRBV11-2 and TRBJ1-4, with 8 bases lining up with TRBD1. Germline V lookup: CDR1 SGHAT, CDR2 FQNNGV. This CDR3 is 16 amino acids long. V was clipped by 3 bases and J by 0 bases; unmatched bases: 3. The CDR3 bases are TGTGCCAGCAGCTTCGGACAGGGCGCAACTAATGAAAAACTGTTTTTT. It translates to CASSFGQGATNEKLFF.

Of note for this clone: One end of the junction fails to match germline, which may point to a read error. J is TRBJ2-1 and V is TRBV7-7, with 10 bases aligning to TRBD1. The CDR3 runs 15 residues. Per the germline V gene, CDR1 is SSHAT and CDR2 is FNYEAQ (reference sequence). CDR3 sequence: CASSMTGGPYNEQFF. The CDR3 DNA sequence: TGTGCTAGCAGTATGACAGGGGGCCCCTACAATGAGCAGTTCTTC.

The chain is built from TRBV27 and TRBJ2-4; 7 positions agree with TRBD1. The CDR3 totals 15 residues. In germline, CDR1 is MNHEY, CDR2 SMNVEV (reference sequence). V was clipped by 5 bases and J by 5 bases; unmatched bases: 9. The CDR3 is CASSPLAGGENIQYF. CDR3 DNA sequence: TGTGCCAGCAGTCCCCTGGCAGGGGGTGAAAACATTCAGTACTTC.

The rearrangement uses TRBV3-1 (or the pseudogene TRBV3-2) and TRBJ2-1; weak D call: TRBD2 (5 bases). V shed 1 base and J shed 7 bases, with 11 bases lying between them. The CDR3 has 14 residues. Germline assignment: CDR1 LGHDT and CDR2 YNNKEL (reference sequence). CDR3 amino acids: CASSQGVAKNEQFF. CDR3 nucleotide sequence: TGTGCCAGCAGCCAAGGAGTAGCGAAAAATGAGCAGTTCTTC.

This clone was observed a handful of times. The rearrangement uses TRBV4-2 and TRBJ1-1, with D hard to call. Trimming took off 3 bases at V and 1 base at J, with 9 bases between the two ends. Germline V CDR1 and CDR2: LGHNA, YNFKEQ. The CDR3 length is 14 residues. DNA for the CDR3: TGTGCCAGCAGCCATTTAGAGAAGAACACTGAAGCTTTCTTT. It encodes CASSHLEKNTEAFF.

The CDR3 DNA is TGTGCCAGCAGCCAACAATACGGGTTAGATACGCAGTATTTT. Its translation is CASSQQYGLDTQYF. V and J are TRBV14 and TRBJ2-3; D ambiguous. V lost 2 bases and J lost 5, with 11 bases in between. The CDR3 is 14 amino acids. Germline CDR1 and CDR2: SGHDN and FVKESK.

The J gene is TRBJ2-3, the V gene TRBV27; 14 bases line up with TRBD2. V lost 7 bases to trimming and J lost 8 bases; unmatched junction nucleotides: 11. The CDR3 length is 16 residues. Germline CDR1 reads MNHEY; CDR2 reads SMNVEV (reference sequence). CDR3 nucleotide sequence: TGTGCCAGCAAGCTCGTGACTAGCGGGGGGGCAAGTACGCAGTATTTT. Protein: CASKLVTSGGASTQYF.

CDR3 protein: CASSWDRSNTGELFF. CDR3 nucleotide sequence: TGTGCCAGCAGCTGGGACAGAAGTAACACCGGGGAGCTGTTTTTT. The V call is TRBV3-1 (or the pseudogene TRBV3-2), the J call TRBJ2-2; 7 nucleotides line up with TRBD1. Germline V gene sequence: CDR1 LGHDT, CDR2 YNNKEL (reference sequence). V trimming: 5 bases; J trimming: 2 bases; junction bases outside the gene matches: 5. The CDR3 is made up of 15 amino acids.

To note about this clone: Other DNA sequences in this specimen translate into the identical CDR3. This chain links TRBV18 with TRBJ1-5, with TRBD1 matching over 7 bases. Germline values: CDR1 KGHSH, CDR2 LQKENI. This CDR3 comprises 16 residues. The junction had 5 bases not matched to a gene; V was cut back by 3 bases and J by 0 bases. CDR3 amino acids: CASSPDRAVSNQPQHF. CDR3 DNA: TGTGCCAGCTCACCCGACAGGGCCGTTAGCAATCAGCCCCAGCATTTT.

The gene calls are TRBV4-3 and TRBJ2-7; TRBD2 agrees at 7 bases. Germline assignment: CDR1 LGHNA and CDR2 YSLEER. Losses at the gene ends were 0 bases for V and 7 bases for J; bases not matched to a gene: 3. The CDR3 runs 13 residues. CDR3 sequence: CASSQDAGREQYF. CDR3 nucleotides: TGCGCCAGCAGCCAAGACGCCGGGAGGGAGCAGTACTTC.

The rearrangement joins TRBV5-1 to TRBJ1-1; possibly TRBD1 for D (6 bases). V gave up 0 bases and J gave up 5 bases, with 14 bases separating them. The CDR3 is 15 residues long. Looked up from germline, CDR1 is SGHRS and CDR2 is YFSETQ. The CDR3 DNA is TGCGCCAGCAGCTTGGGACACAGGGCGTCGACTGAAGCTTTCTTT. Translating gives CASSLGHRASTEAFF.

This clone was found once. The chain has TRBV10-3 and TRBJ2-5; 13 bases map to TRBD2. J gave up 2 bases and V 6 bases, and 3 bases lay outside the gene matches. The CDR3 sequence is 15 residues long. Germline-derived CDR1 and CDR2 are ENHRY and SYGVKD. CDR3 sequence (DNA): TGTGCCATCAGGGGACTAGCGGGGCCACAAGAGACCCAGTACTTC. It encodes CAIRGLAGPQETQYF.

The chain combines TRBV2 with TRBJ1-1, with D tentatively TRBD1 (6 bases). The V gene lost 7 bases and the J gene lost 4 bases, with 13 bases spanning the gap. CDR3 length: 13 residues. CDR1 is SNHLY and CDR2 is FYNNEI in the germline V gene. The CDR3 region has the DNA TGTGCCAGCAATCAACAGGGTGGCACTGAAGCTTTCTTT. This sequence encodes CASNQQGGTEAFF.

The chain carries TRBV2 and TRBJ1-1; 7 positions match TRBD1. Germline V CDR1 and CDR2: SNHLY, FYNNEI. This CDR3 has 12 residues. The J segment lost 7 bases and the V segment lost 6 bases, leaving 5 bases of the junction unmatched. The CDR3: CASSIDRVEAFF. DNA of the CDR3: TGTGCCAGCAGCATAGACAGGGTTGAAGCTTTCTTT.

This chain's CDR3 is CARGTGNQAGNTIYF. The CDR3 bases are TGTGCCAGAGGGACAGGGAATCAAGCTGGAAACACCATATATTTT. This chain joins TRBV19 and TRBJ1-3; 9 bases line up with TRBD1. Germline CDR1 LNHDA, CDR2 SQIVND (reference sequence). This CDR3 region has 15 residues. The junction had 8 bases not matched to a gene; V was cut back by 9 bases and J by 2 bases.

A few counts support this clone. The rearrangement links TRBV5-1 to TRBJ1-4, with D possibly matching TRBD1 (5 bases). Germline assignment: CDR1 SGHRS and CDR2 YFSETQ. Trimming left V 0 bases short and J 8 bases short, with 14 bases between. The CDR3 has 15 residues. The DNA for the CDR3 is TGCGCCAGCAGCTTGGGGGCCCGGGAGGGGGAAAAACTGTTTTTT. This sequence encodes CASSLGAREGEKLFF.

Regarding this clone: The identical CDR3 is also encoded by other nucleotide sequences in the sample. The V call is TRBV19, the J call TRBJ1-1, with 7 positions matching TRBD1. CDR1 is LNHDA and CDR2 is SQIVND in the germline V gene (reference sequence). V lost 3 bases and J lost 4; bases outside the gene matches: 2. The CDR3 extends over 13 amino acids. This CDR3 is CASSIAGGTEAFF. CDR3 DNA sequence: TGTGCCAGTAGTATTGCAGGGGGCACTGAAGCTTTCTTT. Full variable domain (remainder filled in from reference TRBV19 and TRBJ1-1): DGGITQSPKYLFRKEGQNVTLSCEQNLNHDAMYWYRQDPGQGLRLIYYSQIVNDFQKGDIAEGYSVSREKKESFPLTVTSAQKNPTAFYLCASSIAGGTEAFFGQGTRLTVV.

V usage is TRBV10-1 and J usage is TRBJ1-3; the D gene is possibly TRBD1 (5 bases). The CDR3 is 16 residues long. CDR1 is WNHNN, CDR2 SYGVQD, per germline (reference sequence). V shed 4 bases and J shed 0 bases, with 13 bases lying between them. CDR3 sequence: CASSVEGTNSGNTIYF. CDR3 nucleotide sequence: TGCGCCAGCAGTGTGGAGGGGACTAACTCTGGAAACACCATATATTTT.

The chain combines TRBV5-1 with TRBJ2-7; 7 bases are shared with TRBD1. V lost 4 bases to trimming and J lost 2 bases; unmatched junction nucleotides: 9. The CDR3 runs to 15 residues. Germline values: CDR1 SGHRS, CDR2 YFSETQ. The CDR3 DNA follows: TGCGCCAGCAGCATCACAGGGGAAGTCCCCTACGAGCAGTACTTC. It yields the protein CASSITGEVPYEQYF.